Following are 32 T cell receptor beta chains from one sample sequenced in a study of OX40 agonist ivuxolimab in advanced cancers. Profiled with immunoSEQ multiplex PCR; TCRdb holds only in-frame clones, not every one. The sample gives about 23,000 clones, approximately 81% of which show up once; approximately 15% is in the top ten. The source was CD4+ or CD8+ T cells sorted from blood, collected in a trial of the OX40 agonist ivuxolimab. These receptor sequences come from an adult with an advanced solid tumor such as melanoma, head and neck, liver or kidney cancer.

Points on this clone: At one of its ends the junction is not consistent with the germline gene, which may arise from a read error. This chain joins TRBV27 and TRBJ1-6; TRBD1 might be the D (6 bases). The CDR3 extends over 14 amino acids. CDR1 is MNHEY and CDR2 is SMNVEV in the germline V gene (reference sequence). The CDR3 nucleotides read TGTGCCAGCACCCTAGGCGACAGGCTCGCACCCCCCCACTTT. Protein product: CASTLGDRLAPPHF.

This chain links TRBV5-6 with TRBJ1-2, with D possibly being TRBD1 (5 bases). Germline V gene lookup returns CDR1 SGHDT and CDR2 YYEEEE. The CDR3 has 16 amino acids. With 0 bases removed from V and 5 bases from J, the gap between germline ends came to 17 bases. CDR3 loop: CASSLDQGGVIYGYTF. The CDR3 region has the DNA TGTGCCAGCAGCTTGGATCAGGGAGGGGTTATATATGGCTACACCTTC. The complete variable domain, with remaining parts taken from reference TRBV5-6 and TRBJ1-2, reads DAGVTQSPTHLIKTRGQQVTLRCSPKSGHDTVSWYQQALGQGPQFIFQYYEEEERQRGNFPDRFSGHQFPNYSSELNVNALLLGDSALYLCASSLDQGGVIYGYTFGSGTRLTVV.

The chain couples TRBV5-1 to TRBJ2-6; D assignment may be TRBD1 or TRBD2 (5 bases each). V shed 7 bases and J shed 0 bases, with 8 bases lying between them. This CDR3 has 14 residues. CDR1 is SGHRS, CDR2 YFSETQ, per germline. The CDR3 spells CASGTSSGANVLTF. The CDR3 DNA sequence: TGCGCCAGCGGGACCAGCTCTGGGGCCAACGTCCTGACTTTC.

The chain employs TRBV4-3 and TRBJ1-1; 10 nucleotides line up with TRBD1. The V and J ends lost 1 base and 3 bases, in that order; junction bases with no gene match: 2. The V gene's germline CDR1 is LGHNA and CDR2 YSLEER. This CDR3 comprises 15 residues. The CDR3: CASSQGGTGDTEAFF. The CDR3, as DNA: TGCGCCAGCAGCCAAGGGGGGACAGGGGACACTGAAGCTTTCTTT.

About this clone: Germline and junction disagree at one end, which may indicate a read error. The rearrangement links TRBV5-3 to TRBJ1-6, with D possibly being TRBD1 (5 bases). TRBV5-3 is noted as an ORF with a role that remains uncertain. CDR3 length: 15 residues. The chain's CDR3 is CASSSTRGQGSPLHF. CDR3 bases: TGTGCCAGCAGCTCTACCAGAGGGCAGGGTTCACCCCTCCACTTT.

The chain carries TRBV7-8 and TRBJ1-5; no clear D gene. Deletions cut 4 bases from V and 0 bases from J, with 19 bases between. The germline gives CDR1 SGHVS, CDR2 FQNEAQ. The CDR3 is 18 residues long. In DNA, the CDR3 is TGTGCCAGCAGCTGGGAAAGCCGCACACAGAATAGCAATCAGCCCCAGCATTTT. This codes for CASSWESRTQNSNQPQHF.

The chain couples TRBV19 to TRBJ2-3, with D unresolved. The germline V gene has CDR1 LNHDA and CDR2 SQIVND (reference sequence). This CDR3 contains 14 residues. V lost 7 bases and J lost 2, with 13 bases in between. CDR3 in DNA: TGTGCCAGTAAAACGACCGAACTCACAGATACGCAGTATTTT. It translates to CASKTTELTDTQYF.

CDR3 protein: CASSPTTGKSNEKLFF. CDR3 DNA sequence: TGTGCCAGCAGCCCTACGACAGGGAAGTCTAATGAAAAACTGTTTTTT. The chain couples TRBV7-9 to TRBJ1-4; 7 nucleotides line up with TRBD1. CDR3 length equals 16 residues. The V segment lost 5 bases and the J segment 3 bases; nucleotides outside the gene matches: 9. Germline V CDR1 and CDR2: SEHNR, FQNEAQ (reference sequence).

The genes are TRBV7-8 and TRBJ2-2, with a weak D call TRBD1 (6 bases). Germline assignment: CDR1 SGHVS and CDR2 FQNEAQ. V gave up 3 bases and J gave up 1 base, with 15 bases separating them. This CDR3 spans 17 amino acids. CDR3 sequence (DNA): TGTGCCAGCAGCTTTCCCATAACAGGGATGAACACCGGGGAGCTGTTTTTT. This sequence encodes CASSFPITGMNTGELFF.

This clone was observed once. The chain joins TRBV7-7 to TRBJ1-1; a possible D gene is TRBD1 (6 bases). Germline V gene sequence: CDR1 SSHAT, CDR2 FNYEAQ (reference sequence). The CDR3 spans 14 residues. Trimming left V 5 bases short and J 7 bases short, with 17 bases between. CDR3 coding DNA: TGTGCCAGCAGCCCCTTGTTGGGGGCTGGTGAAGCTTTCTTT. This sequence encodes CASSPLLGAGEAFF.

The chain links TRBV7-2 to TRBJ2-5; 11 bases agree with TRBD2. This CDR3 has 16 amino acids. V dropped 5 bases and J dropped 3; count of bases not matched to a gene: 8. Germline assignment: CDR1 SGHTA and CDR2 FQGNSA. This CDR3 is CASSPGLAGLKETQYF. As DNA, the CDR3 is TGTGCCAGCAGCCCCGGACTAGCGGGTCTCAAAGAGACCCAGTACTTC.

The chain couples TRBV6-1 to TRBJ1-1; no reliable D call. The V gene's germline CDR1 is MNHNS and CDR2 SASEGT. CDR3 size: 13 residues. The ends were cut back, 3 bases at V and 5 bases at J, with 10 bases in the middle. The CDR3 reads CASSDFIRTEAFF. The CDR3 DNA follows: TGTGCCAGCAGTGATTTTATTAGAACTGAAGCTTTCTTT.

The V gene is TRBV20-1, the J gene TRBJ2-1; D uncertain. Germline V gene data show CDR1 as DFQATT and CDR2 as SNEGSKA (reference sequence). This CDR3 is built from 11 residues. With 3 bases removed from V and 6 bases from J, the gap between germline ends came to 6 bases. CDR3 sequence: CSASLGNEQFF. The CDR3 DNA reads TGCAGTGCTAGCTTGGGCAATGAGCAGTTCTTC.

The rearrangement links TRBV5-1 to TRBJ1-4; tentatively, D is TRBD1 (5 bases). Looked up from germline, CDR1 is SGHRS and CDR2 is YFSETQ. The CDR3 has 16 amino acids. V was clipped by 2 bases and J by 0 bases, with 11 bases between them. The CDR3 sequence is CASSLRDGATNEKLFF. CDR3 DNA sequence: TGCGCCAGCAGCTTAAGGGACGGCGCAACTAATGAAAAACTGTTTTTT.

V usage is TRBV27 and J usage is TRBJ1-1, with D unresolved. There are 13 residues in the CDR3. CDR1 and CDR2 from the germline V gene are MNHEY and SMNVEV (reference sequence). The V and J ends lost 6 bases and 7 bases respectively, with 15 bases between them. CDR3 in DNA: TGTGCCAGCAGCCCTCTGCGTGGGATTGAAGCTTTCTTT. Translation gives CASSPLRGIEAFF.

V and J are TRBV7-9 and TRBJ2-2; D not certain. The germline V gene encodes CDR1 SEHNR and CDR2 FQNEAQ (reference sequence). This CDR3 contains 11 residues. Between the trimmed V and J ends, which lost 0 bases and 9 bases, there was a span of 2 bases. CDR3 protein: CASSLARELFF. The CDR3 DNA follows: TGTGCCAGCAGCTTAGCCAGGGAGCTGTTTTTT.

The J gene is TRBJ2-3, the V gene TRBV6-6; D call uncertain. CDR3 length equals 15 residues. CDR1 MNHNY and CDR2 SVGAGI come from the germline V gene (reference sequence). V shed 0 bases and J shed 6 bases, with 13 bases lying between them. This chain's CDR3 is CASSYSHWPPDTQYF. In DNA form, the CDR3 reads TGTGCCAGCAGTTACTCTCATTGGCCTCCGGATACGCAGTATTTT.

The rearrangement links TRBV9 to TRBJ2-7, with D unresolved. Germline CDR1 reads SGDLS; CDR2 reads YYNGEE. V gave up 0 bases and J gave up 2 bases, with 15 bases separating them. The CDR3 is made up of 16 amino acids. The CDR3 region is CASSVGSEALAYEQYF. For the CDR3, the DNA is TGTGCCAGCAGCGTAGGCTCCGAGGCCCTGGCCTACGAGCAGTACTTC. Complete variable domain (other parts from reference TRBV9 and TRBJ2-7): DSGVTQTPKHLITATGQRVTLRCSPRSGDLSVYWYQQSLDQGLQFLIQYYNGEERAKGNILERFSAQQFPDLHSELNLSSLELGDSALYFCASSVGSEALAYEQYFGPGTRLTVT.

The DNA for the CDR3 is TGTGCCAGCAGCCACGGAACAGGGGGCCAACAGCCCCAGCATTTT. Residues: CASSHGTGGQQPQHF. The chain couples TRBV4-2 to TRBJ1-5; 9 positions match TRBD1. Germline lookup yields CDR1 LGHNA and CDR2 YNFKEQ. This CDR3 is built from 15 residues. The V gene end was trimmed by 3 bases and the J gene end by 7 bases; junction bases not matched to a gene: 7.

V and J are TRBV7-9 and TRBJ2-7; D possibly corresponds to TRBD1 (5 bases). Trimming took off 2 bases at V and 5 bases at J, with 13 bases between the two ends. This CDR3 spans 14 amino acids. Germline V gene data show CDR1 as SEHNR and CDR2 as FQNEAQ (reference sequence). CDR3 sequence reads: CASSLIAGFDEQYF. The CDR3 nucleotides are TGTGCCAGCAGCTTAATAGCAGGGTTCGACGAGCAGTACTTC.

The V and J genes are TRBV6-5 and TRBJ1-2, with 9 bases lining up with TRBD1. The germline V gene has CDR1 MNHEY and CDR2 SVGAGI. The CDR3 has 12 residues. The trim removed 5 bases at V and 10 bases at J, leaving 5 bases unmatched. For the CDR3, the DNA is TGTGCCAGCAGTCAAACAGGGGGCGACTACACCTTC. Translated, it gives CASSQTGGDYTF.

This clone was recorded once. The CDR3 here is CASSQVSGGTGANVLTF. The DNA of the CDR3 is TGCGCCAGCAGCCAAGTTTCAGGGGGCACTGGGGCCAACGTCCTGACTTTC. V usage is TRBV4-3 and J usage is TRBJ2-6; 8 bases are a match to TRBD1. The CDR3 consists of 17 residues. The germline CDR1 and CDR2 sequences are LGHNA and YSLEER. V was clipped by 1 base and J by 2 bases; unmatched bases: 4.

The chain recombines TRBV14 with TRBJ2-5; no clear D gene. The CDR3 is 14 amino acids. V lost 5 bases to trimming and J lost 0 bases, with 10 bases between them. The V gene's germline CDR1 is SGHDN and CDR2 FVKESK. This CDR3 reads CASSYRPDQETQYF. The CDR3 DNA sequence: TGTGCCAGCAGCTATAGACCCGACCAAGAGACCCAGTACTTC.

In its sample, this clone was seen a few times. V is TRBV4-1 and J is TRBJ1-1, with D hard to call. There are 13 residues in the CDR3. Germline-derived CDR1 and CDR2 are MGHRA and YSYEKL. Between the trimmed V and J ends, which lost 0 bases and 8 bases, there was a span of 10 bases. CDR3 loop: CASSQDLRVEAFF. The CDR3 coding sequence is TGCGCCAGCAGCCAAGACCTTCGAGTAGAAGCTTTCTTT.

The gene calls are TRBV27 and TRBJ2-3; D gene ambiguous. The V gene lost 5 bases and the J gene lost 3 bases, with 6 bases spanning the gap. The CDR3 spans 12 residues. The germline V gene encodes CDR1 MNHEY and CDR2 SMNVEV (reference sequence). CDR3 nucleotide sequence: TGTGCCAGCAGTAAGGGTACAGATACGCAGTATTTT. It encodes CASSKGTDTQYF.

This clone was observed a handful of times. The genes are TRBV6-6 and TRBJ1-1, with no clear D. CDR3 size: 15 residues. Germline CDR1 and CDR2: MNHNY and SVGAGI (reference sequence). V shed 0 bases and J shed 1 base, with 9 bases lying between them. In nucleotides, the CDR3 is TGTGCCAGCAGTTACTCGAGGCAGACGAACACTGAAGCTTTCTTT. Amino acids: CASSYSRQTNTEAFF.

The rearrangement uses TRBV2 and TRBJ2-3, with unresolved D. The CDR3 runs to 11 residues. Germline V CDR1 and CDR2: SNHLY, FYNNEI. Between the trimmed V and J ends, which lost 7 bases and 8 bases, there was a span of 10 bases. The CDR3 DNA reads as TGTGCCAGCATTGACCGCGCTACGCAGTATTTT. Its translation is CASIDRATQYF.

This clone is a singleton in its sample. The V gene is TRBV7-9, the J gene TRBJ2-5; perhaps TRBD2 as D (6 bases). Germline CDR1 SEHNR, CDR2 FQNEAQ (reference sequence). This CDR3 spans 16 amino acids. V was shortened by 1 base and J by 0 bases, with 12 bases between the two germline ends. The CDR3 coding sequence is TGTGCCAGCAGCTTAGAGCGGGCTCCGTACCAAGAGACCCAGTACTTC. This codes for CASSLERAPYQETQYF.

J is TRBJ2-1 and V is TRBV6-5, with TRBD2 as a possible D gene (6 bases). This CDR3 has 13 residues. Germline V gene data show CDR1 as MNHEY and CDR2 as SVGAGI. Trimming pared 2 bases from V and 7 bases from J, leaving 9 bases between. This CDR3 reads CASSYNGGNEQFF. CDR3 DNA: TGTGCCAGCAGTTACAATGGGGGGAATGAGCAGTTCTTC.

This chain uses TRBV27 with TRBJ1-2; TRBD1 might be the D (6 bases). CDR3 length equals 14 residues. From germline, CDR1 is MNHEY and CDR2 SMNVEV (reference sequence). V dropped 4 bases and J dropped 0 bases, with 9 bases sitting between them. CDR3: CASSYDRTNYGYTF. The CDR3, as DNA: TGTGCCAGCAGTTACGACAGGACTAACTATGGCTACACCTTC.

V and J are TRBV7-2 and TRBJ2-1; 8 positions agree with TRBD2. The germline V gene encodes CDR1 SGHTA and CDR2 FQGNSA. The CDR3 is made up of 15 amino acids. Unmatched junction bases numbered 3, after V lost 1 base and J lost 4 bases. The CDR3 spells CASSLGRGAYNEQFF. The CDR3 DNA follows: TGTGCCAGCAGCTTAGGGCGGGGGGCATACAATGAGCAGTTCTTC.

This clone was seen only a few times. The V call is TRBV9, the J call TRBJ2-1, with D perhaps assigned TRBD1 or TRBD2 (5 bases each). This CDR3 region has 12 residues. V shed 1 base and J shed 13 bases, with 12 bases lying between them. Germline lookup yields CDR1 SGDLS and CDR2 YYNGEE. CDR3 residues: CASSVNEGRQFF. The CDR3 region has the DNA TGTGCCAGCAGCGTAAATGAGGGGAGACAGTTCTTC.